This is a list of T cell receptor beta chains from one sample in a study of PD-1 blockade in classical Hodgkin lymphoma. Generated by immunoSEQ multiplex PCR, the TCRdb table keeps only in-frame clones and is missing some. Among 23,000 or so clones listed, around 85% were seen once. Sequencing used peripheral blood mononuclear cells (PBMCs), obtained before the fourth cycle of nivolumab. The receptors come from a human donor with classical Hodgkin lymphoma. Both conserved end residues are part of each CDR3. The order of the fields is J gene, D gene, clone size, V gene, CDR3 protein, CDR3 DNA. D genes are given only for firm matches. The listing skips clone size in some rows; elsewhere it reads once, few, many or a size class.

j_call: TRBJ1-4; d_call: -; clone_size: -; v_call: TRBV5-6; cdr3_aa: CASSMDPATNEKLFF; cdr3_nt: TGTGCCAGCAGTATGGACCCAGCAACTAATGAAAAACTGTTTTTT
j_call: TRBJ2-3; d_call: -; clone_size: -; v_call: TRBV7-9; cdr3_aa: CASSAGGGRITDTQYF; cdr3_nt: TGTGCCAGCAGCGCAGGGGGAGGTCGGATCACAGATACGCAGTATTTT
j_call: TRBJ1-5; d_call: TRBD1; clone_size: -; v_call: TRBV6-6; cdr3_aa: CASSYQGAEQPQHF; cdr3_nt: TGTGCCAGCAGTTACCAGGGGGCTGAACAGCCCCAGCATTTT
j_call: TRBJ2-1; d_call: TRBD2; clone_size: -; v_call: TRBV5-1; cdr3_aa: CASSLGLAFGVYNEQFF; cdr3_nt: TGCGCCAGCAGCTTGGGACTAGCGTTTGGGGTCTACAATGAGCAGTTCTTC
j_call: TRBJ2-4; d_call: -; clone_size: -; v_call: TRBV7-9; cdr3_aa: CASSLGYQGAKNIQYF; cdr3_nt: TGTGCCAGCAGCTTAGGGTATCAGGGGGCCAAAAACATTCAGTACTTC
j_call: TRBJ1-6; d_call: -; clone_size: -; v_call: TRBV30; cdr3_aa: CAWSLPQGRGSPLHF; cdr3_nt: TGTGCCTGGAGTTTGCCTCAGGGGCGGGGGTCACCCCTCCACTTT
j_call: TRBJ2-3; d_call: -; clone_size: -; v_call: TRBV30; cdr3_aa: CAWGGTDTQYF; cdr3_nt: TGTGCCTGGGGGGGTACAGATACGCAGTATTTT
j_call: TRBJ2-1; d_call: -; clone_size: -; v_call: TRBV4-3; cdr3_aa: CASSGQSNEQFF; cdr3_nt: TGCGCCAGCAGCGGACAGTCCAATGAGCAGTTCTTC
j_call: TRBJ1-2; d_call: TRBD1; clone_size: -; v_call: TRBV10-3; cdr3_aa: CAISESGIQGLYGYTF; cdr3_nt: TGTGCCATCAGTGAGTCCGGGATACAGGGGCTCTATGGCTACACCTTC
j_call: TRBJ2-5; d_call: TRBD2; clone_size: -; v_call: TRBV10-3; cdr3_aa: CAISGTSGTETQYF; cdr3_nt: TGTGCCATCAGCGGGACTAGCGGGACCGAGACCCAGTACTTC
j_call: TRBJ2-1; d_call: -; clone_size: -; v_call: TRBV11-1; cdr3_aa: CASSTSRVNEQFF; cdr3_nt: TGTGCCAGCAGCACATCTCGGGTCAATGAGCAGTTCTTC
j_call: TRBJ1-1; d_call: TRBD1; clone_size: -; v_call: TRBV6-5; cdr3_aa: CASIHKGQGVTEAFF; cdr3_nt: TGTGCCAGCATTCACAAGGGACAGGGGGTCACTGAAGCTTTCTTT
j_call: TRBJ2-5; d_call: TRBD2; clone_size: -; v_call: TRBV18; cdr3_aa: CASSPPARSRLAAIETQYF; cdr3_nt: TGTGCCAGCTCACCACCAGCACGTTCTCGGCTAGCGGCTATCGAGACCCAGTACTTC
j_call: TRBJ2-7; d_call: -; clone_size: -; v_call: TRBV7-2; cdr3_aa: CASSLFYEQYF; cdr3_nt: TGTGCCAGCAGCTTATTTTACGAGCAGTACTTC
j_call: TRBJ2-4; d_call: -; clone_size: -; v_call: TRBV29-1; cdr3_aa: CSVEGGGNIQYF; cdr3_nt: TGCAGCGTTGAGGGAGGGGGCAACATTCAGTACTTC
j_call: TRBJ2-5; d_call: -; clone_size: -; v_call: TRBV19; cdr3_aa: CASSQSEQETQYF; cdr3_nt: TGTGCCAGTAGTCAGTCTGAACAAGAGACCCAGTACTTC
j_call: TRBJ1-3; d_call: -; clone_size: -; v_call: TRBV18; cdr3_aa: CASSTTQGNSGNTIYF; cdr3_nt: TGTGCCAGCTCAACAACTCAGGGGAACTCTGGAAACACCATATATTTT
j_call: TRBJ2-4; d_call: -; clone_size: -; v_call: TRBV19; cdr3_aa: CASSIDFRGGAKNIQYF; cdr3_nt: TGTGCCAGTAGTATAGATTTCAGGGGGGGAGCCAAAAACATTCAGTACTTC
j_call: TRBJ2-5; d_call: TRBD1; clone_size: -; v_call: TRBV5-5; cdr3_aa: CASSLAGTERETQYF; cdr3_nt: TGTGCCAGCAGCTTGGCCGGGACAGAGAGAGAGACCCAGTACTTC
j_call: TRBJ1-6; d_call: -; clone_size: -; v_call: TRBV7-3; cdr3_aa: CASSLRGSSYNSPLHF; cdr3_nt: TGTGCCAGCAGCTTAAGGGGCAGCTCCTATAATTCACCCCTCCACTTT
j_call: TRBJ1-1; d_call: -; clone_size: -; v_call: TRBV16; cdr3_aa: CASSPPDRPNTEAFF; cdr3_nt: TGTGCCAGCAGCCCCCCTGACAGGCCTAACACTGAAGCTTTCTTT
j_call: TRBJ2-7; d_call: TRBD2; clone_size: -; v_call: TRBV4-3; cdr3_aa: CASSQSPGLEPYEQYF; cdr3_nt: TGCGCCAGCAGCCAGTCCCCGGGACTAGAACCGTACGAGCAGTACTTC
j_call: TRBJ1-5; d_call: TRBD1; clone_size: few; v_call: TRBV12-5; cdr3_aa: CASGFWGGGAPGQPQHF; cdr3_nt: TGTGCTAGTGGTTTTTGGGGAGGGGGCGCTCCCGGTCAGCCCCAGCATTTT